These 16 T cell receptor beta chains were sequenced from one sample in a study of blood T cell repertoires in COVID-19. Libraries were prepared by immunoSEQ multiplex PCR; TCRdb keeps only in-frame clonotypes and omits some of them. The data hold fewer than 400,000 clones, with under 90% observed a single time. The sequencing sample was made of PBMCs or T cells enriched from blood (not recorded which). The receptors derive from a woman in her thirties who had recovered from COVID-19.

The chain joins TRBV6-5 to TRBJ2-7, with D maybe TRBD2 (6 bases). Trimming cost V 6 bases and J 10 bases, with 25 bases left between them. Looked up from germline, CDR1 is MNHEY and CDR2 is SVGAGI. The CDR3 has 15 amino acids. The CDR3 DNA follows: TGTGCCAGCAGGGGGATCGGGAGACCTGAGAGAGACCAGTACTTC. Protein sequence: CASRGIGRPERDQYF.

The CDR3 reads CASKGSGNSPLHF. The CDR3 DNA sequence: TGTGCCAGCAAGGGTAGCGGGAATTCACCCCTCCACTTT. The chain joins TRBV21-1 to TRBJ1-6. TRBV21-1 is classified as a pseudogene. The CDR3 runs to 13 residues.

CDR3 protein: CASSQDNPGADNEQFF. For the CDR3, the DNA is TGTGCCAGCAGCCAAGATAACCCGGGAGCTGACAATGAGCAGTTCTTC. The gene calls are TRBV3-1 (or the pseudogene TRBV3-2) and TRBJ2-1, with D possibly matching TRBD2 (6 bases). CDR3 length: 16 amino acids. Trimming removed 0 bases at V and 5 bases at J, with 14 bases between. Germline V gene data show CDR1 as LGHDT and CDR2 as YNNKEL (reference sequence).

This chain joins TRBV5-8 and TRBJ2-7; TRBD1 matches 9 bases. CDR3 length: 15 amino acids. Germline V gene sequence: CDR1 SGHTS, CDR2 YDEGEE. With V trimmed by 0 bases and J by 6 bases, 7 bases remained unmatched. CDR3 DNA sequence: TGTGCCAGCAGCTTGGCAGGGACAGGGTCTTCCGAGCAGTACTTC. Its translation is CASSLAGTGSSEQYF.

V usage is TRBV11-1 and J usage is TRBJ1-1; D is ambiguous. The CDR3 has 13 residues. Germline CDR1 and CDR2: SGHAT and FQDESV (reference sequence). V was trimmed by 5 bases and J by 8 bases, leaving 15 bases between them. The CDR3 DNA reads TGTGCCAGCAGCCTAGAGGAGGCCCGGGAAGCTTTCTTT. This codes for CASSLEEAREAFF.

The chain couples TRBV9 to TRBJ1-1, with TRBD1 identical over 7 bases. The junction had 7 bases not matched to a gene; V was cut back by 4 bases and J by 7 bases. Germline V gives CDR1 SGDLS, CDR2 YYNGEE. The CDR3 length is 13 residues. In nucleotides, the CDR3 is TGTGCCAGCAGCCCGCAGGGGGGCAGTGAAGCTTTCTTT. As protein: CASSPQGGSEAFF.

The J gene is TRBJ2-6, the V gene TRBV4-3; no firm D call. Looked up from germline, CDR1 is LGHNA and CDR2 is YSLEER. Trimming took 2 bases from V and 0 from J, leaving 5 bases between them. CDR3 length: 15 amino acids. The CDR3 spells CASSQSNSGANVLTF. The CDR3 nucleotides are TGCGCCAGCAGCCAATCCAACTCTGGGGCCAACGTCCTGACTTTC.

V usage is TRBV3-1 (or the pseudogene TRBV3-2) and J usage is TRBJ1-1, with 10 bases fitting TRBD1. This CDR3 has 14 residues. The germline V gene has CDR1 LGHDT and CDR2 YNNKEL (reference sequence). J was trimmed by 5 bases and V by 5 bases; bases with no gene match: 5. In nucleotides, the CDR3 is TGTGCCAGCAGCGTAAGACAGGGGGCTACTGAAGCTTTCTTT. Encoded protein: CASSVRQGATEAFF.

This chain links TRBV21-1 with TRBJ1-5; the listed D gene, TRBD1, was not tested against the DNA. TRBV21-1 constitutes a pseudogene. This CDR3 has 16 residues. Here the CDR3 reads CASSLTTGLGNQPQHF. The CDR3 bases are TGTGCCAGCAGCTTAACGACAGGGTTGGGCAATCAGCCCCAGCATTTT.

In this sample, this clone turned up once. The chain couples TRBV5-1 to TRBJ2-7; D might be TRBD2 (5 bases). The V end lost 0 bases, the J end lost 3 bases, and 10 bases lay between the germline ends. Per the germline V gene, CDR1 is SGHRS and CDR2 is YFSETQ. The CDR3 is made up of 14 amino acids. The CDR3 here is CASSLGGEGYEQYF. The CDR3 bases are TGCGCCAGCAGCTTGGGGGGAGAGGGCTACGAGCAGTACTTC.

The V and J genes are TRBV19 and TRBJ1-1, with 9 nucleotides matching TRBD1. Per germline, CDR1 LNHDA and CDR2 SQIVND (reference sequence). The CDR3 runs to 15 residues. V was clipped by 3 bases and J by 10 bases; unmatched bases: 12. DNA for the CDR3: TGTGCCAGTAGTATGCTCTTTACAGGGGGCGAAGGAGCTTTCTTT. It encodes CASSMLFTGGEGAFF.

The chain couples TRBV6-2 or TRBV6-3 to TRBJ2-1, with unresolved D. The CDR3 is made up of 11 amino acids. Per the germline V gene, CDR1 is MNHEY and CDR2 is SVGEGT. The V end was cut by 2 bases, the J end by 12 bases, with 8 bases between. CDR3 loop: CASSYGSWQFF. CDR3 in DNA: TGTGCCAGCAGTTACGGTAGTTGGCAGTTCTTC.

In this sample, this clone turned up a few times. The chain joins TRBV13 to TRBJ1-2, with no clear D. The CDR3 sequence is 14 residues long. The V end lost 5 bases, the J end lost 3 bases, and 13 bases lay between the germline ends. The germline V gene encodes CDR1 PRHDT and CDR2 FYEKMQ (reference sequence). As DNA, the CDR3 is TGTGCCAGCAGCCCCTACATGGGAGACTATGGCTACACCTTC. This codes for CASSPYMGDYGYTF. The full variable domain, rest sourced from reference TRBV13 and TRBJ1-2, is AAGVIQSPRHLIKEKRETATLKCYPIPRHDTVYWYQQGPGQDPQFLISFYEKMQSDKGSIPDRFSAQQFSDYHSELNMSSLELGDSALYFCASSPYMGDYGYTFGSGTRLTVV.

The V and J genes are TRBV7-3 and TRBJ2-1; 12 bases align to TRBD2. With 2 bases clipped from V and 9 bases from J, the junction kept 5 bases outside the gene matches. Germline-derived CDR1 and CDR2 are SGHTA and FQGTGA. The length of the CDR3 is 15 residues. The CDR3 loop is CASSLLAGGRPEQFF. Here the CDR3 DNA reads TGTGCCAGCAGCTTACTAGCGGGAGGGCGCCCTGAGCAGTTCTTC.

This chain links TRBV6-5 with TRBJ2-1; 8 bases fit TRBD2. V shed 6 bases and J 8 bases; nucleotides not matched to a gene: 9. The germline CDR1 and CDR2 sequences are MNHEY and SVGAGI. The CDR3 covers 14 residues. This chain's CDR3 is CASRPGLATDEQFF. The DNA for the CDR3 is TGTGCCAGCAGACCAGGACTAGCTACCGATGAGCAGTTCTTC.

Regarding this clone: The same CDR3 also results from other DNA sequences found in this sample. This chain joins TRBV5-1 and TRBJ2-7; D is uncertain. V lost 0 bases and J 3 bases, leaving 7 bases between the germline ends. Germline values: CDR1 SGHRS, CDR2 YFSETQ. The CDR3 length is 13 residues. This CDR3 is CASSLVRGYEQYF. The CDR3 nucleotides are TGCGCCAGCAGCTTGGTACGCGGCTACGAGCAGTACTTC. Combining the CDR3 with reference TRBV5-1 and TRBJ2-7 gives the whole variable domain KAGVTQTPRYLIKTRGQQVTLSCSPISGHRSVSWYQQTPGQGLQFLFEYFSETQRNKGNFPGRFSGRQFSNSRSEMNVSTLELGDSALYLCASSLVRGYEQYFGPGTRLTVT.